This T cell receptor beta chain was sequenced during a study of shared clonotypes between healthy human individuals. Study outcomes and limitations: Large sequencing depth failed to make sorted-subset sequencing complete, rarefaction showed. Estimated richness values were generally larger in naive subsets than in memory subsets. It was observed that roughly 5.1% of naive CD4 clonotypes were shared across a handful of donors.

In the study's own analysis: Quality scores were absent from the junction-only immunoSEQ sequences, so filtering differed. TCRdb's table, derived via immunoSEQ multiplex PCR, lists solely in-frame clones and lacks some. V and J calls and clone size are copied from that table; D and trimming were computed from the DNA. The table shows some 2,000,000 clones, with 85% to 95% occurring only once. Germline V lookup: CDR1 SQVTM, CDR2 ANQGSEA. The CDR3 has 12 amino acids. The V end was cut by 4 bases, the J end by 6 bases, with 12 bases between. With regard to this clone: Antigen unknown. A much larger clonotype is one base distant, so this may be a read error. The conserved phenylalanine or tryptophan normally closing the CDR3 is absent here, so this likely arose from a read error.

The V gene is TRBV29-1, the J gene TRBJ1-2, with a possible D match to TRBD1 (6 bases). This receptor was identified in a man aged 18 to 29 in good health. The sample comprised naive CD4+ T cells sorted from blood. Subset given: CD45RA+ positively selected. The CDR3 DNA reads as TGCAGCGTTGCCACAGGGACGGATGGCTACACCCTC. This gives the protein CSVATGTDGYTL.